This T cell receptor (beta chain) was captured in a study of post-analysis software for immune sequencing data. Study observations and caveats: Controls had lower frequencies than patients of four or five TRBV segments, which included TRBV5-6, TRBV5-1 and TRBV20-1. Multiple sclerosis patients had significantly lower normalized Chao1 diversity than controls.

The CDR3 is 16 residues long. Germline loops: CDR1 MNHEY, CDR2 SVGAGI. V gave up 6 bases and J gave up 4 bases, with 22 bases separating them. Every TCR beta cDNA library bore unique molecular identifiers. It was from about 0.98 to 11 million T cells that approximately 500,000 cDNA molecules came. TCRdb fed the PCR reads into MiXCR, producing one record per CDR3 protein. This table holds around 200,000 distinct CDR3 sequences, around 30% found once. Note on this clonotype: Its antigen remains unidentified. This clone may be a read error of a much larger clone one base away.

Sequencing input: blood. The TCR was taken from a girl between 2 and 17 years old with multiple sclerosis. The rearrangement links TRBV6-5 to TRBJ2-7; D perhaps matches TRBD1 (5 bases). The CDR3 loop reads CASSPGLGRGCYEQYF. The CDR3 coding sequence is TGTGCCAGCAGCCCGGGTCTTGGAAGGGGCTGTTACGAGCAGTACTTC.